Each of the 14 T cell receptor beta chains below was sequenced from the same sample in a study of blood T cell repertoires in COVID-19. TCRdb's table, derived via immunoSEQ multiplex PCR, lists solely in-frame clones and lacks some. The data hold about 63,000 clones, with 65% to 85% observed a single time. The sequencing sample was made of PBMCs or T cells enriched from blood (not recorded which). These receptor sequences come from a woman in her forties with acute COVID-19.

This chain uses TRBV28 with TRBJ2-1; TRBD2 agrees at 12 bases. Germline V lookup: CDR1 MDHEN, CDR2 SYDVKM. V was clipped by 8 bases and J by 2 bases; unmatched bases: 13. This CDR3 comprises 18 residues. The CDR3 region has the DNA TGTGCCAGCGCATTACCACTAGCGGGGGGTCCAACCTACAATGAGCAGTTCTTC. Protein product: CASALPLAGGPTYNEQFF.

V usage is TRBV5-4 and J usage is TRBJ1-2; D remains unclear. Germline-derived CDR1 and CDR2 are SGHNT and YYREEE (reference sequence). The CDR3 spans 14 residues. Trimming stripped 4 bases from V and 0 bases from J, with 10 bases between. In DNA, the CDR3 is TGTGCCAGCAGCCTATTACAGCCTAACTATGGCTACACCTTC. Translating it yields CASSLLQPNYGYTF.

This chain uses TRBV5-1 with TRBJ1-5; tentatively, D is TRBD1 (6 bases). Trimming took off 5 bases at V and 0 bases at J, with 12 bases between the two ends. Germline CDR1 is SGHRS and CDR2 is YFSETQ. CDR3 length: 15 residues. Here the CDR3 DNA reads TGCGCCAGCAGTCACAGGGCGAATAGCAATCAGCCCCAGCATTTT. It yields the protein CASSHRANSNQPQHF.

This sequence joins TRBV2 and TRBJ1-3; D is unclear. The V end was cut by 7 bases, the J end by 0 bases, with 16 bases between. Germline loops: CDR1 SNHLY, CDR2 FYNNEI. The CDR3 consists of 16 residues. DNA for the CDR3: TGTGCCAGCAACCCCGTTTGGCAGTACTCTGGAAACACCATATATTTT. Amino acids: CASNPVWQYSGNTIYF.

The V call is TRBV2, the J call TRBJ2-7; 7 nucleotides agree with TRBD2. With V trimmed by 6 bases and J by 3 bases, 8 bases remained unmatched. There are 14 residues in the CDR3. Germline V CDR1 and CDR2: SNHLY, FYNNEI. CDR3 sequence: CASSGGTGYYEQYF. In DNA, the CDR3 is TGTGCCAGCAGCGGGGGGACTGGTTACTACGAGCAGTACTTC.

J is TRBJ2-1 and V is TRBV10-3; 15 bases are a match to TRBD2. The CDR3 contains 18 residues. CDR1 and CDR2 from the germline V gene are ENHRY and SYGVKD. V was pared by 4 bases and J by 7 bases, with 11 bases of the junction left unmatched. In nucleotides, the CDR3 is TGTGCCATCAGTGCCCTCTCTGGACTAGCGGGAGGGCCAAATGAGCAGTTCTTC. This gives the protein CAISALSGLAGGPNEQFF.

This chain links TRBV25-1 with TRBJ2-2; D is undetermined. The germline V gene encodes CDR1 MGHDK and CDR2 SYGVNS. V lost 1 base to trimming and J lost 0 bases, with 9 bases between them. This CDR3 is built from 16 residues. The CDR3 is CASSELAKPNTGELFF. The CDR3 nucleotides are TGTGCCAGCAGTGAATTGGCCAAACCGAACACCGGGGAGCTGTTTTTT.

The CDR3 protein is CASSMKGALGYTF. CDR3 DNA: TGTGCCAGTAGTATGAAGGGGGCACTTGGCTACACCTTC. The chain uses TRBV19 and TRBJ1-2, with 7 bases lining up with TRBD1. CDR1 is LNHDA and CDR2 is SQIVND in the germline V gene (reference sequence). This CDR3 spans 13 amino acids. The V and J ends lost 3 bases and 7 bases, in that order; junction bases with no gene match: 5.

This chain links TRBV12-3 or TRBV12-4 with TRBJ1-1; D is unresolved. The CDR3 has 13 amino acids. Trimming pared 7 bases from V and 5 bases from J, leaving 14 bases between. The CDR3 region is CASTPLRVTEAFF. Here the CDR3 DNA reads TGTGCCAGCACCCCCCTGCGGGTTACTGAAGCTTTCTTT.

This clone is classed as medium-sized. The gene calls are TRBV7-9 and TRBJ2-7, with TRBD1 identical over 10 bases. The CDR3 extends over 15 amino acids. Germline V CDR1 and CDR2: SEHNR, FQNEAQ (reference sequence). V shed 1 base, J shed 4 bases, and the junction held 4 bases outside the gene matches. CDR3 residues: CASSLGDRGRYEQYV. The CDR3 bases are TGTGCCAGCAGCTTAGGGGACAGGGGTCGATACGAGCAGTACGTC.

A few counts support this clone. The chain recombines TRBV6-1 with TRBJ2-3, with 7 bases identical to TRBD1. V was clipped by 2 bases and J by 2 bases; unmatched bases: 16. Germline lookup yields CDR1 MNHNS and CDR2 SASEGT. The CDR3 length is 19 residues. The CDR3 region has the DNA TGTGCCAGCAGTGAATCGAAAGGGTGGGGCAGGGGGTCCACAGATACGCAGTATTTT. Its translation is CASSESKGWGRGSTDTQYF.

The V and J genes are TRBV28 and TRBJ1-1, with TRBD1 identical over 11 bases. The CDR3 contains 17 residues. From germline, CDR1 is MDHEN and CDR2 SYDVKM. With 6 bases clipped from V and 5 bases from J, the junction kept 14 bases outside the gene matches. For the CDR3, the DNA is TGTGCCAGCAGACTCCCAGGGACAGGGGGAAGGCGGACTGAAGCTTTCTTT. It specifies CASRLPGTGGRRTEAFF.

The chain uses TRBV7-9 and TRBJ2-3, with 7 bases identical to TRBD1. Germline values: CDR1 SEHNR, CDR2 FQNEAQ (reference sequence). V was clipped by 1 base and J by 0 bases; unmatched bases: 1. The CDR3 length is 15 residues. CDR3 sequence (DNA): TGTGCCAGCAGCTTAGGGGACAGTAGCACAGATACGCAGTATTTT. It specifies CASSLGDSSTDTQYF.

CDR3 nucleotides: TGTGCCAGTAGTCAGACGGGAGTCGGCAATGAGCAGTTCTTC. Protein sequence: CASSQTGVGNEQFF. The V gene is TRBV19, the J gene TRBJ2-1, with a weak D call TRBD2 (6 bases). CDR1 LNHDA and CDR2 SQIVND come from the germline V gene (reference sequence). The CDR3 covers 14 residues. Trimming took off 5 bases at V and 6 bases at J, with 14 bases between the two ends.